Listed below are T cell receptor beta chains from one sample, sequenced in a study of T cells in Graves' hyperthyroidism and ophthalmopathy. TCRdb recomputed calls from the multiplex PCR reads with MiXCR, one row per CDR3 protein. The sample shows roughly 300,000 distinct CDR3 sequences, about 14% of them seen only once. The sample was blood. Every receptor here comes from a woman aged 25-40 years with Graves' hyperthyroidism. Each CDR3 is given with its conserved first and last residue. The D gene is left open where the match is weak. Size is stated for part of the rows, as once, few or many counts, or as a class when the clone is expanded.

V: TRBV6-2/TRBV6-3
size: -
J: TRBJ1-3
D: -
DNA: TGTGCCAGCACAGGGGCTACCTCTGGAAACACCATATATTTT
CDR3: CASTGATSGNTIYF

V: TRBV28
size: many
J: TRBJ1-6
D: -
DNA: TGTGCCAGCAGTGCGGACAGCTCCTATAATTCACCCCTCCACTTT
CDR3: CASSADSSYNSPLHF

V: TRBV2
size: many
J: TRBJ1-4
D: -
DNA: TGTGCCAGCAGAGAGTCTACAGGGAAGGTTAATGAAAAACTGTTTTTT
CDR3: CASRESTGKVNEKLFF

V: TRBV5-6
size: -
J: TRBJ1-2
D: -
DNA: TGTGCCAGCAGCAAAAAACAGGCTAACTATGGCTACACCTTC
CDR3: CASSKKQANYGYTF

V: TRBV29-1
size: -
J: TRBJ2-5
D: -
DNA: TGCAGCGGGGACTCGGGGGAGACCCAGTACTTC
CDR3: CSGDSGETQYF

V: TRBV10-3
size: many
J: TRBJ1-1
D: -
DNA: TGTGCCATCAGTGAGATGGGCAGTAAAGCTTTCTTT
CDR3: CAISEMGSKAFF

V: TRBV12-3/TRBV12-4
size: many
J: TRBJ2-7
D: TRBD1
DNA: TGTGCCAGCAGTTTAGCGGGACAGGGGTCCAGGGAGCAGTACTTC
CDR3: CASSLAGQGSREQYF

V: TRBV11-3
size: -
J: TRBJ2-1
D: -
DNA: TGTGCCAGCAGCCCCTCCAATGGCGGTTCTAACAATGAGCAGTTCTTC
CDR3: CASSPSNGGSNNEQFF

V: TRBV20-1
size: -
J: TRBJ2-2
D: -
DNA: TGCAGTGCCAGTGGGGTGAACACCGGGGAGCTGTTTTTT
CDR3: CSASGVNTGELFF

V: TRBV2
size: -
J: TRBJ2-1
D: TRBD1
DNA: TGTGCCAGCAGTCCGGACAGGGGCAATGAGCAGTTCTTC
CDR3: CASSPDRGNEQFF

V: TRBV20-1
size: many
J: TRBJ2-1
D: TRBD2
DNA: TGCAGTGCCCCTAAATTAGCTAGCGGGGGAGGCTCCTACAATGAGCAGTTCTTC
CDR3: CSAPKLASGGGSYNEQFF

V: TRBV20-1
size: -
J: TRBJ2-7
D: TRBD2
DNA: TGCAGTGTTCGGACTAGCGGACCCTACGAGCAGTACTTC
CDR3: CSVRTSGPYEQYF

V: TRBV28
size: many
J: TRBJ2-1
D: TRBD2
DNA: TGTGCCAGCAGTTCCCGGGGGGACTACAATGAGCAGTTCTTC
CDR3: CASSSRGDYNEQFF

V: TRBV19
size: few
J: TRBJ2-1
D: TRBD2
DNA: TGTGCCAGTAGTATATTTGCGGGAGGGGACAATGAGCAGTTCTTC
CDR3: CASSIFAGGDNEQFF

V: TRBV20-1
size: many
J: TRBJ2-7
D: TRBD1
DNA: TGCAGTGCAGGGGGCGTGACCTACGAGCAGTACTTC
CDR3: CSAGGVTYEQYF

V: TRBV3-1
size: -
J: TRBJ2-7
D: -
DNA: TGTGCCAGCAGCCAACGGGACTTTGCCTACGAGCAGTACTTC
CDR3: CASSQRDFAYEQYF

V: TRBV3-1
size: many
J: TRBJ2-1
D: TRBD1
DNA: TGTGCCAGCAGCCCGGGACAGACAGCACGGAATGAGCAGTTCTTC
CDR3: CASSPGQTARNEQFF

V: TRBV20-1
size: many
J: TRBJ2-7
D: -
DNA: TGCAGTGCTAGGTCCGGGCTCGAGCAGTACTTC
CDR3: CSARSGLEQYF

V: TRBV28
size: few
J: TRBJ2-1
D: TRBD2
DNA: TGTGCCAGCAGTTTATCAATAGCGGGAGCAAGTGAGCAGTTCTTC
CDR3: CASSLSIAGASEQFF

V: TRBV29-1
size: few
J: TRBJ2-1
D: -
DNA: TGCAGCGTTGAAGATACGAGCAATGAGCAGTTCTTC
CDR3: CSVEDTSNEQFF

V: TRBV11-2
size: many
J: TRBJ2-3
D: TRBD1
DNA: TGTGCCAGCAGCTCGCAACCGGGACAGGGAACAGATACGCAGTATTTT
CDR3: CASSSQPGQGTDTQYF

V: TRBV28
size: many
J: TRBJ2-3
D: TRBD2
DNA: TGTGCCAGCAGCCCGATCGGGAGGGCACGAGACACAGATACGCAGTATTTT
CDR3: CASSPIGRARDTDTQYF

V: TRBV30
size: -
J: TRBJ1-2
D: TRBD1
DNA: TGTGCCTGGAGTCCATTTACGGGACAGGGTGTCCATGGCTACACCTTC
CDR3: CAWSPFTGQGVHGYTF

V: TRBV29-1
size: many
J: TRBJ2-7
D: -
DNA: TGCAGCGTTCTGTTAGCCGGATACGAGCAGTACTTC
CDR3: CSVLLAGYEQYF

V: TRBV6-1
size: many
J: TRBJ2-3
D: -
DNA: TGTGCCAGCAGAGGGTGGGATACGCAGTATTTT
CDR3: CASRGWDTQYF

V: TRBV6-2/TRBV6-3
size: once
J: TRBJ2-1
D: -
DNA: TGTGCCAGCAGTTACGGTCTAGGGCTTGAGCAGTTCTTC
CDR3: CASSYGLGLEQFF

V: TRBV7-2
size: many
J: TRBJ1-1
D: -
DNA: TGTGCCAGCAGCTCACAGGGAAGGGTGAACACTGAAGCTTTCTTT
CDR3: CASSSQGRVNTEAFF

V: TRBV7-6
size: many
J: TRBJ2-7
D: -
DNA: TGTGCCAGCAGCTTAAACCTCGAGTACGAGCAGTACTTC
CDR3: CASSLNLEYEQYF

V: TRBV6-1
size: many
J: TRBJ1-1
D: -
DNA: TGTGCCAGCACTACCTCGACGGTGAACACTGAAGCTTTCTTT
CDR3: CASTTSTVNTEAFF